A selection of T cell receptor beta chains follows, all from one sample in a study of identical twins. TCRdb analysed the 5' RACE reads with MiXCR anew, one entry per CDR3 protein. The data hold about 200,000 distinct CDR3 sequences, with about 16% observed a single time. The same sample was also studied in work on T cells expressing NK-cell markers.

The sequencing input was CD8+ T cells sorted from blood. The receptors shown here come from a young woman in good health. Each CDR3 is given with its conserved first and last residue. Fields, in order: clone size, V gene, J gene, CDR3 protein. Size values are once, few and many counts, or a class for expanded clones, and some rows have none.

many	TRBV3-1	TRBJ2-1	CASSGQHNEQFF
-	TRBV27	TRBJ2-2	CASSYTGQGTGELFF
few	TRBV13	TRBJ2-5	CASSPGQGSDQETQYF
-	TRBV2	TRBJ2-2	CARPTNTGELFF
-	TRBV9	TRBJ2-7	CASSVASDSVWEQYF
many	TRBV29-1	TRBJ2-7	CSVASSGISYEQYF
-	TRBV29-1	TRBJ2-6	CSVEDRGAGANVLTF
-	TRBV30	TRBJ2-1	CACPTGPAGVEQFF
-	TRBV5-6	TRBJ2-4	CASSREPENIQYF
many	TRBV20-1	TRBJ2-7	CSATQRGEEVYEQYF
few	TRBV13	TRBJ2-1	CASARTSGGLYNEQFF
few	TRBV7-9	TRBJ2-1	CASSTAGTGRENEQFF
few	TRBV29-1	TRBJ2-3	CSVEYRVMSGTDTQYF
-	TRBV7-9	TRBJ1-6	CASSPAQLDRDSPLHF
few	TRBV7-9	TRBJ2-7	CASSTSAGGFHEQYF
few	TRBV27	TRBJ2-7	CASSTTGYEQYF
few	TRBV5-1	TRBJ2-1	CASGEDDLGNEQFF
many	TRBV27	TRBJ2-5	CASSLLAGEETQYF
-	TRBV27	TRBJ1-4	CASSLSEGRVEKLFF
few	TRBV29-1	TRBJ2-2	CSVEDGGAEAGELFF
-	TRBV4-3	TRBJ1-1	CASSQGGRNTEAFF
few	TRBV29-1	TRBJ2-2	CSVEDRAGGAPGELFF
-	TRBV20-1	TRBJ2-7	CSARDPRRIYEQYF
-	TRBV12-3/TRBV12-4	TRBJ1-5	CASSRGYSNQPQHF
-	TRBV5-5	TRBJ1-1	CARGDRGDTEAFF
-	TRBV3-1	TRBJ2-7	CASSGGLDYEQYF
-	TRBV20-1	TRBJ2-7	CSARPLRSPYEQYF
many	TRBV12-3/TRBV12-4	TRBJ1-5	CASSDQGEGNQPQHF
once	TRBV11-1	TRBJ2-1	CASSQPRLAGRESSYNEQFF
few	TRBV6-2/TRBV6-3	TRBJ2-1	CASSLGMGHTQFF
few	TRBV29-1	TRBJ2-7	CSVEGGPSYEQYF
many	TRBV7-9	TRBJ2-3	CASSLAGSRADTQYF
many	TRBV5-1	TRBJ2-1	CASSLMGFDEQFF
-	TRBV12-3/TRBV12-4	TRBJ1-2	CASSSPGGTPFF
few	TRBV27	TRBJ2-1	CASSPGVGSYNEQFF
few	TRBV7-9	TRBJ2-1	CASSLRQGTWDEQFF
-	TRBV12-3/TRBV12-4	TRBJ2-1	CASSGPNEQFF
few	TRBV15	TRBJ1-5	CATSQTGAGQPQHF
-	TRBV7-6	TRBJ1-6	CASSNRDRGYNSPLHF
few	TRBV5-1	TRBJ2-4	CASSPGLAGGLTIQYF
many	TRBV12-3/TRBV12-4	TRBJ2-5	CASSFGGRETQYF
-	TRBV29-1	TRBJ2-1	CSAVSGGANEQFF
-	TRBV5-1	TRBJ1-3	CASSQDTSGNTIYF
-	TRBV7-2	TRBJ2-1	CASSLTRGAKNEQFF
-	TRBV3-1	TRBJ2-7	CASSLGLGISYEQYF
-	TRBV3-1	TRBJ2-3	CASSPPGQNTDTQYF